The 21 T cell receptor beta chains listed next were all sequenced from one sample in a study of shared clonotypes between healthy human individuals. Libraries were prepared by immunoSEQ multiplex PCR; TCRdb keeps only in-frame clonotypes and omits some of them. In the table there are about 1.5 million clones, 95% to 99% of which are singletons. The sample taken for sequencing was naive CD4+ T cells sorted from blood. The subset was: CD45RA+ positively selected. These receptors all come from a man aged 25-45 years in good health.

The chain recombines TRBV7-2 with TRBJ1-3; D perhaps matches TRBD1 (6 bases). V gave up 1 base and J gave up 7 bases, with 8 bases separating them. This CDR3 spans 13 amino acids. Germline assignment: CDR1 SGHTA and CDR2 FQGNSA. DNA for the CDR3: TGTGCCAGCAGCTTAGGGAGGGGGAACACCATATATTTT. It encodes CASSLGRGNTIYF.

The chain carries TRBV18 and TRBJ2-2, with 9 bases aligning to TRBD2. The CDR3 has 16 residues. Unmatched junction bases numbered 3, after V lost 3 bases and J lost 1 base. Germline CDR1 is KGHSH and CDR2 is LQKENI. The chain's CDR3 is CASSPTLAGNTGELFF. DNA of the CDR3: TGTGCCAGCTCACCCACACTAGCGGGGAACACCGGGGAGCTGTTTTTT.

V is TRBV18 and J is TRBJ1-2, with D perhaps TRBD1 (5 bases). Germline loops: CDR1 KGHSH, CDR2 LQKENI. The V and J ends lost 6 bases and 6 bases respectively, with 17 bases between them. The CDR3 loop spans 14 amino acids. The CDR3 DNA follows: TGTGCCAGCTCCACCAATCGGGGGATCGATGGCTACACCTTC. It translates to CASSTNRGIDGYTF.

This rearrangement joins TRBV5-4 to TRBJ2-3, with D hard to call. The CDR3 spans 14 residues. From germline, CDR1 is SGHNT and CDR2 YYREEE (reference sequence). V lost 7 bases and J 0 bases, leaving 12 bases between the germline ends. DNA for the CDR3: TGTGCCAGCCGCCCCGACCTAAGCACAGATACGCAGTATTTT. It yields the protein CASRPDLSTDTQYF. The full variable domain, completed using reference TRBV5-4 and TRBJ2-3, is ETGVTQSPTHLIKTRGQQVTLRCSSQSGHNTVSWYQQALGQGPQFIFQYYREEENGRGNFPPRFSGLQFPNYSSELNVNALELDDSALYLCASRPDLSTDTQYFGPGTRLTVL.

The CDR3 region is CAFSWATWKLFF. The CDR3 DNA reads as TGTGCCTTTTCGTGGGCCACGTGGAAACTGTTTTTT. The chain combines TRBV30 with TRBJ1-4; unclear D gene. V was shortened by 7 bases and J by 11 bases, with 17 bases between the two germline ends. CDR3 length: 12 amino acids. Germline CDR1 and CDR2: GTSNPN and SVGIG (reference sequence).

This chain uses TRBV7-8 with TRBJ2-5, with 11 bases lining up with TRBD2. The V segment lost 4 bases and the J segment 0 bases; nucleotides outside the gene matches: 16. There are 20 residues in the CDR3. Per the germline V gene, CDR1 is SGHVS and CDR2 is FQNEAQ. CDR3 sequence (DNA): TGTGCCAGCAGCTCCCCGGCCCCGCTCTTGACTAGCGGGAACCAAGAGACCCAGTACTTC. Amino acid sequence: CASSSPAPLLTSGNQETQYF.

V and J are TRBV5-1 and TRBJ2-3, with 8 bases identical to TRBD2. The CDR3 covers 19 residues. The germline V gene has CDR1 SGHRS and CDR2 YFSETQ. V lost 0 bases and J lost 1; bases outside the gene matches: 13. The CDR3 bases are TGCGCCAGCAGCTTGGCCCCGGCTAGCGGGTTGATAGGCACAGATACGCAGTATTTT. Amino acids: CASSLAPASGLIGTDTQYF.

V usage is TRBV11-3 and J usage is TRBJ1-1; D may be TRBD1 (5 bases). Germline V CDR1 and CDR2: SGHNT, YENEEA. The CDR3 has 13 amino acids. Trimming stripped 4 bases from V and 7 bases from J, with 13 bases between. The CDR3 nucleotides are TGTGCCAGCAGCTCTTACAGCGGGGGTGAAGCTTTCTTT. Protein: CASSSYSGGEAFF.

CDR3 sequence: CASSLLTRHHNEQFF. In DNA form, the CDR3 reads TGTGCCAGCAGTTTACTTACTAGACACCACAATGAGCAGTTCTTC. The V and J genes are TRBV28 and TRBJ2-1; D may be TRBD2 (5 bases). V lost 2 bases and J lost 5, with 13 bases in between. This CDR3 is built from 15 residues. Germline loops: CDR1 MDHEN, CDR2 SYDVKM.

The rearrangement uses TRBV28 and TRBJ2-1, with TRBD1 as a possible D gene (6 bases). The ends were cut back, 8 bases at V and 2 bases at J, with 19 bases in the middle. The CDR3 runs 16 residues. The germline V gene encodes CDR1 MDHEN and CDR2 SYDVKM. The CDR3 sequence is CASCRDKGRTYNEQFF. The DNA of the CDR3 is TGTGCCAGCTGCCGGGACAAGGGACGAACCTACAATGAGCAGTTCTTC.

This chain joins TRBV7-3 and TRBJ2-1, with 8 bases lining up with TRBD2. The V segment lost 1 base and the J segment 0 bases; nucleotides outside the gene matches: 2. This CDR3 has 16 residues. Germline-derived CDR1 and CDR2 are SGHTA and FQGTGA. Here the CDR3 reads CASSLRGTSSYNEQFF. For the CDR3, the DNA is TGTGCCAGCAGCTTAAGAGGGACTAGCTCCTACAATGAGCAGTTCTTC.

The rearrangement links TRBV4-1 to TRBJ1-2, with D possibly matching TRBD1 (5 bases). CDR3 length: 19 residues. Between the trimmed V and J ends, which lost 4 bases and 0 bases, there was a span of 24 bases. The germline V gene encodes CDR1 MGHRA and CDR2 YSYEKL. In DNA, the CDR3 is TGCGCCAGCAGCCCGGGGCCAGACTTCGCCCGTCTAGCTAACTATGGCTACACCTTC. Translated, it gives CASSPGPDFARLANYGYTF.

This clone was seen a single time. The chain uses TRBV18 and TRBJ1-4, with a tentative D call TRBD1 (6 bases). The CDR3 is 15 residues long. Germline CDR1 reads KGHSH; CDR2 reads LQKENI. Trimming removed 1 base at V and 5 bases at J, with 11 bases between. In DNA form, the CDR3 reads TGTGCCAGCTCACCACTAGGGGGAAGGAATGAAAAACTGTTTTTT. It translates to CASSPLGGRNEKLFF.

The CDR3 DNA reads TGTGCCAGCAGCCAAGTAGCAGGAAGGAGGAACACTGAAGCTTTCTTT. It codes for CASSQVAGRRNTEAFF. The V gene is TRBV14, the J gene TRBJ1-1; D is ambiguous. This CDR3 comprises 16 residues. Trimming removed 1 base at V and 1 base at J, with 13 bases between. Germline V lookup: CDR1 SGHDN, CDR2 FVKESK.

The chain has TRBV9 and TRBJ2-5; 8 nucleotides line up with TRBD2. CDR1 is SGDLS, CDR2 YYNGEE, per germline. The CDR3 runs 16 residues. The trim removed 0 bases at V and 2 bases at J, leaving 6 bases unmatched. DNA for the CDR3: TGTGCCAGCAGCGTAGGCGGCGGGAGGCGACAAGAGACCCAGTACTTC. Its protein product is CASSVGGGRRQETQYF. Based on the CDR3 plus reference TRBV9 and TRBJ2-5, the full variable domain is DSGVTQTPKHLITATGQRVTLRCSPRSGDLSVYWYQQSLDQGLQFLIQYYNGEERAKGNILERFSAQQFPDLHSELNLSSLELGDSALYFCASSVGGGRRQETQYFGPGTRLLVL.

The V gene is TRBV19, the J gene TRBJ1-5; maybe TRBD1 (5 bases). CDR3 length: 14 residues. Germline V lookup: CDR1 LNHDA, CDR2 SQIVND (reference sequence). Trimming removed 4 bases at V and 6 bases at J, with 13 bases between. CDR3 bases: TGTGCCAGTAGTAGGGGCCAGGGAAGTCAGCCCCAGCATTTT. This codes for CASSRGQGSQPQHF.

J is TRBJ2-1 and V is TRBV11-2; D is undetermined. CDR1 and CDR2 (germline): SGHAT, FQNNGV. V was cut by 5 bases and J by 2 bases, with 7 bases left in between. The CDR3 consists of 13 residues. This CDR3 is CASSHGPYNEQFF. CDR3 in DNA: TGTGCCAGCAGCCACGGTCCCTACAATGAGCAGTTCTTC.

V gene TRBV5-5 combines with J gene TRBJ2-1; 10 nucleotides line up with TRBD2. The CDR3 sequence is 16 residues long. Germline CDR1 is SGHKS and CDR2 is YYEKEE (reference sequence). J lost 0 bases, V lost 4 bases, and 4 bases had no gene match. The CDR3 DNA reads as TGTGCCAGCAGCCCAGCGGGGGGGAGCTCCTACAATGAGCAGTTCTTC. Translation gives CASSPAGGSSYNEQFF.

The chain's CDR3 is CASSKAVAGVKYEQYF. The CDR3 bases are TGTGCCAGCAGCAAGGCTGTTGCGGGAGTAAAGTACGAGCAGTACTTC. The V gene is TRBV5-4, the J gene TRBJ2-7; 7 positions agree with TRBD2. Germline values: CDR1 SGHNT, CDR2 YYREEE (reference sequence). This CDR3 comprises 16 residues. The trim removed 4 bases at V and 4 bases at J, leaving 14 bases unmatched.

V and J are TRBV12-5 and TRBJ2-3; TRBD2 aligns across 14 bases. The CDR3 loop spans 18 amino acids. V was pared by 5 bases and J by 2 bases, with 9 bases of the junction left unmatched. The germline V gene encodes CDR1 LGHNT and CDR2 FRNRAP. The chain's CDR3 is CASGLGTSGSILTDTQYF. The DNA of the CDR3 is TGTGCTAGTGGTCTCGGGACTAGCGGGAGCATCCTCACAGATACGCAGTATTTT. Based on the CDR3 plus reference TRBV12-5 and TRBJ2-3, the full variable domain is DARVTQTPRHKVTEMGQEVTMRCQPILGHNTVFWYRQTMMQGLELLAYFRNRAPLDDSGMPKDRFSAEMPDATLATLKIQPSEPRDSAVYFCASGLGTSGSILTDTQYFGPGTRLTVL.

The J gene is TRBJ1-3, the V gene TRBV5-1, with a weak D call TRBD1 (5 bases). The ends were cut back, 2 bases at V and 0 bases at J, with 18 bases in the middle. From germline, CDR1 is SGHRS and CDR2 YFSETQ. The length of the CDR3 is 18 residues. CDR3 residues: CASSLAGLRAPSGNTIYF. The CDR3 DNA follows: TGCGCCAGCAGCTTAGCGGGACTCCGGGCCCCCTCTGGAAACACCATATATTTT.